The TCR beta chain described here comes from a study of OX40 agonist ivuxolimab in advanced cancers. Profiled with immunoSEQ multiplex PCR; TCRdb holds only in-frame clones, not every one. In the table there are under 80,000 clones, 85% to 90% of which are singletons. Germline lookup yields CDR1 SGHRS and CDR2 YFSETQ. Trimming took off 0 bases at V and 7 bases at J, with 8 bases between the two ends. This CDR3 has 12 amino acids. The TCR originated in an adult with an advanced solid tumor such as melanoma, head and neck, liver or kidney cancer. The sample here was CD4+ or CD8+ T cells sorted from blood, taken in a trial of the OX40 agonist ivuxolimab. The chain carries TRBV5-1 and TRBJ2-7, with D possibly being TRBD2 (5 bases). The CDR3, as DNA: TGCGCCAGCAGCTTGGCGGGGTGGGAGCAGTACTTC. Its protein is CASSLAGWEQYF.